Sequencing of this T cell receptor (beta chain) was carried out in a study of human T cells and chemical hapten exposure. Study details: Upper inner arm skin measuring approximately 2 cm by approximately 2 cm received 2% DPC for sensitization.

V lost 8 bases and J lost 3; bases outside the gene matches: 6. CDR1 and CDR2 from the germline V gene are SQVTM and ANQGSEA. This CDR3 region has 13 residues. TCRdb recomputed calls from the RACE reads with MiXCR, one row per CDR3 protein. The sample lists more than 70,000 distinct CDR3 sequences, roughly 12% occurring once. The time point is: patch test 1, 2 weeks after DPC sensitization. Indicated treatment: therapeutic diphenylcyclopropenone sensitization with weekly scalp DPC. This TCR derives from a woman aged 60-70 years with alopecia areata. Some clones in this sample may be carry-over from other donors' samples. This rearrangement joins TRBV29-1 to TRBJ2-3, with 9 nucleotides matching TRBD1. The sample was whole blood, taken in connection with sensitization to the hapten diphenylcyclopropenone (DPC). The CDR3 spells CSSGQGMTDTQYF. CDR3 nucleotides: TGCAGCTCCGGACAGGGGATGACAGATACGCAGTATTTT.